This T cell receptor (beta chain) was recorded in a study of neurological immune-mediated disorders. To note about this clonotype: The target antigen is unknown. The junction departs from the called germline gene at one end, perhaps through a read error.

The CDR3 contains 13 residues. Germline-derived CDR1 and CDR2 are MNHNS and SASEGT. 2 million PBMCs stored at -80 C were the source of the unsorted libraries. Notes on the study in general: No sharing of CDR3 amino acid sequences was observed among expanded clones across subjects, suggesting private repertoires in all groups.

TCRdb reprocessed the 5' RACE reads via MiXCR and lists one record per CDR3 protein. The sample consists of approximately 48,000 distinct CDR3 sequences, around 10% of them appearing once. This sequence was found in a man aged 70-80 years with HTLV-1-associated myelopathy (HAM/TSP). The sample taken for sequencing was PBMCs. J is TRBJ1-5 and V is TRBV6-1; a possible D gene is TRBD1 (5 bases). The CDR3 here is CASSLTVNRPQHF. Written as DNA, the CDR3 is TGTGCCAGCAGTTTGACAGTTAATCGGCCCCAGCATTTT.